The 5 T cell receptor beta chains presented below share a single source sample, sequenced in a study of neurological immune-mediated disorders. TCRdb itself ran the 5' RACE reads through MiXCR, one entry per CDR3 protein. In the table there are some 83,000 distinct CDR3 sequences, 2.6% of which are singletons. Sequencing used PBMCs. These receptors all come from a woman aged 25 to 39 with multiple sclerosis.

The V call is TRBV19, the J call TRBJ1-5, with D possibly TRBD1 on 6 matching bases. Germline CDR1 is LNHDA and CDR2 is SQIVND (reference sequence). V was pared by 2 bases and J by 7 bases, with 15 bases between. The CDR3 is 15 residues long. This chain's CDR3 is CASSIIGQGKQPQHF. CDR3 DNA: TGTGCCAGTAGTATAATTGGGCAGGGGAAACAGCCCCAGCATTTT.

This clonotype was seen many times. Germline is not matched at one junction end, which may reflect a read error. The chain recombines TRBV5-1 with TRBJ2-3; D is unresolved. Per the germline V gene, CDR1 is SGHRS and CDR2 is YFSETQ. The CDR3 extends over 12 amino acids. The CDR3 DNA reads as TGTGCCAGCAGCTTTGGCACAGATACGCAGTATTTT. Protein: CASSFGTDTQYF. Filled out from reference TRBV5-1 and TRBJ2-3, the complete variable domain reads KAGVTQTPRYLIKTRGQQVTLSCSPISGHRSVSWYQQTPGQGLQFLFEYFSETQRNKGNFPGRFSGRQFSNSRSEMNVSTLELGDSALYLCASSFGTDTQYFGPGTRLTVL.

This clonotype has a count of ten or more. The CDR3 here is CASSLPGGLPFF. CDR3 DNA sequence: TGTGCCAGCAGTCTCCCAGGGGGGTTACCTTTCTTT. The chain links TRBV6-5 to TRBJ1-1, with 7 bases aligning to TRBD1. Germline CDR1 reads MNHEY; CDR2 reads SVGAGI. The CDR3 extends over 12 amino acids. The ends lost 5 bases at V and 12 bases at J; junction bases unmatched: 9.

This clonotype was counted at least ten times. CDR3 sequence: CASSSGPFSYEQYF. The CDR3 coding sequence is TGTGCCAGCAGTTCCGGACCCTTCTCCTACGAGCAGTACTTC. The chain recombines TRBV6-5 with TRBJ2-7; D is ambiguous. V dropped 4 bases and J dropped 0 bases, with 10 bases sitting between them. Germline CDR1 reads MNHEY; CDR2 reads SVGAGI. CDR3 length: 14 residues.

This clonotype was observed many times. The gene calls are TRBV29-1 and TRBJ2-1, with TRBD2 as a possible D gene (6 bases). V shed 1 base and J shed 8 bases, with 12 bases lying between them. The CDR3 is 13 residues long. Germline CDR1 SQVTM, CDR2 ANQGSEA. The CDR3 sequence: CSVEGTNVDEQFF. DNA for the CDR3: TGCAGCGTTGAAGGGACTAACGTGGATGAGCAGTTCTTC.